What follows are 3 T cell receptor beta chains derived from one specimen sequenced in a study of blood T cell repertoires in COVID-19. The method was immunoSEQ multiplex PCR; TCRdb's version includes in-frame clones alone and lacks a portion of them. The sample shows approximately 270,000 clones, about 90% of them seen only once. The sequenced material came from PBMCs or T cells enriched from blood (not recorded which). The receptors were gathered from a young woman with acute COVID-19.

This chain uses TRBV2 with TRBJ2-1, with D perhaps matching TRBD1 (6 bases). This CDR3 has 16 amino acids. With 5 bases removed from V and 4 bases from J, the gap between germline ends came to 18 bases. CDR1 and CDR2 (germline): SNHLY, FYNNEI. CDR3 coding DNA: TGTGCCAGCAGTAACACCGGGACAAACTTATACAATGAGCAGTTCTTC. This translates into CASSNTGTNLYNEQFF.

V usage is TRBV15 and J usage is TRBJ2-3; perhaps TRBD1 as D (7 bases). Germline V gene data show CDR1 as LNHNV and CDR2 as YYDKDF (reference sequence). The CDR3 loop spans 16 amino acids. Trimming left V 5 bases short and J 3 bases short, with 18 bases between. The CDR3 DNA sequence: TGTGCCACCAGCTCAGGGGGAGGTGTTAGGACAGATACGCAGTATTTT. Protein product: CATSSGGGVRTDTQYF.

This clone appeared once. The CDR3 DNA follows: TGTGCCAGCAGCTCGAGACAGGGATCAGGCTACGAGCAGTACTTC. This encodes CASSSRQGSGYEQYF. V usage is TRBV5-8 and J usage is TRBJ2-7; 7 bases are a match to TRBD1. J was trimmed by 3 bases and V by 3 bases; bases with no gene match: 9. The CDR3 spans 15 residues. The germline V gene has CDR1 SGHTS and CDR2 YDEGEE.